This TCR beta chain was identified in a study of cytomegalovirus exposure and HLA in healthy donors. About the research overall: Out of roughly 200 million T cells, an earlier analysis found 117 million unique TCR beta sequences in total. General observations from the study: A later analysis reportedly found that, within productive TCRs, an Asian-associated ancestry cluster had fewer N-insertions than the mean observed across the approximately 700 donors. The authors assumed roughly uniform sequencing depth across donors for presence/absence analyses.

PCR primers comprised 60 Vbeta and 13 Jbeta primers. Some clones are missing from TCRdb's copy, which holds only in-frame ones; the method was immunoSEQ multiplex PCR. Of about 170,000 clones in the sample, 65% to 80% were seen once. At collection, donors were nominally healthy, but unrecorded immune exposures were probable. Details on this clone: What it binds is unknown.

V was clipped by 1 base and J by 2 bases; unmatched bases: 8. CDR3 length: 17 amino acids. The germline V gene encodes CDR1 SGHTA and CDR2 FQGNSA. The receptor's source is a woman aged 45-65 years in good health and CMV-seropositive. The sequenced sample was PBMCs. This chain uses TRBV7-2 with TRBJ2-3; TRBD1 aligns across 8 bases. CDR3 sequence reads: CASSLGLTGAFTDTQYF. The CDR3 DNA is TGTGCCAGCAGCTTAGGCTTGACAGGGGCCTTCACAGATACGCAGTATTTT.